The 27 T cell receptor beta chains below come from one sample, sequenced in a study of cytomegalovirus exposure and HLA in healthy donors. It was with 60 Vbeta and 13 Jbeta primers that the PCR ran. The protocol was immunoSEQ multiplex PCR, while the TCRdb copy is restricted to in-frame clones and leaves out a portion. The sample totals 150,000 or so clones. The sample consisted of PBMCs. These receptors all stem from a woman in her forties or fifties in good health and CMV-seronegative.

V gene TRBV5-4 combines with J gene TRBJ2-6; D unresolved. Germline CDR1 and CDR2: SGHNT and YYREEE (reference sequence). The CDR3 runs 17 residues. The V and J ends lost 4 bases and 1 base respectively, with 15 bases between them. The CDR3, as DNA: TGTGCCAGCAGCAAACAGTACCCGTATTCTGGGGCCAACGTCCTGACTTTC. Its translation is CASSKQYPYSGANVLTF.

This chain connects TRBV7-3 to TRBJ2-1; D perhaps matches TRBD1 (5 bases). There are 16 residues in the CDR3. Germline V gene data show CDR1 as SGHTA and CDR2 as FQGTGA. The germline V and J ends were trimmed by 3 bases and 7 bases, with 19 bases remaining between them. CDR3 residues: CASSLFPSLGENEQFF. DNA for the CDR3: TGTGCCAGCAGCTTGTTCCCGTCCCTAGGGGAAAATGAGCAGTTCTTC.

This chain uses TRBV5-6 with TRBJ2-7, with D uncertain. V lost 2 bases, J lost 4 bases, and 10 bases lay in between. CDR1 and CDR2 from the germline V gene are SGHDT and YYEEEE. The CDR3 consists of 13 residues. CDR3: CASSFFRDYEQYF. Written as DNA, the CDR3 is TGTGCCAGCAGCTTTTTTAGAGATTACGAGCAGTACTTC.

The rearrangement joins TRBV7-2 to TRBJ2-1, with TRBD2 matching over 8 bases. The CDR3 is 14 residues long. From germline, CDR1 is SGHTA and CDR2 FQGNSA. V lost 6 bases, J lost 8 bases, and 9 bases stayed unmatched. The CDR3 region has the DNA TGTGCCAGCAGTCGGACTAGCCAATTCGATGAGCAGTTCTTC. Translating gives CASSRTSQFDEQFF.

The genes are TRBV6-5 and TRBJ1-5, with 8 positions matching TRBD1. The trim removed 5 bases at V and 9 bases at J, leaving 12 bases unmatched. CDR1 and CDR2 (germline): MNHEY, SVGAGI. This CDR3 region has 15 residues. The CDR3 bases are TGTGCCAGCAGTCCCACAGGGGGTTTAAATAGGCCCCAGCATTTT. Its protein product is CASSPTGGLNRPQHF.

The chain has TRBV18 and TRBJ2-7; possibly TRBD2 for D (6 bases). V dropped 2 bases and J dropped 6 bases, with 17 bases sitting between them. The CDR3 sequence is 15 residues long. Germline V lookup: CDR1 KGHSH, CDR2 LQKENI. The CDR3 spells CASSPVGGIFVEQYF. As DNA, the CDR3 is TGTGCCAGCTCACCAGTGGGCGGGATCTTCGTCGAGCAGTACTTC.

The rearrangement uses TRBV4-2 and TRBJ2-1; 11 nucleotides agree with TRBD2. V was pared by 3 bases and J by 7 bases, with 8 bases of the junction left unmatched. This CDR3 region has 16 residues. The V gene's germline CDR1 is LGHNA and CDR2 YNFKEQ. CDR3 in DNA: TGTGCCAGCAGCCAGAACCCGGGACTAGCGGTAAATGAGCAGTTCTTC. It is translated as CASSQNPGLAVNEQFF.

V and J are TRBV11-2 and TRBJ2-7; 13 bases map to TRBD2. The CDR3 contains 18 residues. Germline V gene lookup returns CDR1 SGHAT and CDR2 FQNNGV. The trim removed 1 base at V and 0 bases at J, leaving 6 bases unmatched. The CDR3 loop is CASSLAGTSGADSYEQYF. In DNA, the CDR3 is TGTGCCAGCAGCTTAGCGGGGACTAGCGGGGCCGACTCCTACGAGCAGTACTTC.

The V call is TRBV5-1, the J call TRBJ2-7, with D unresolved. The V gene's germline CDR1 is SGHRS and CDR2 YFSETQ. V dropped 4 bases and J dropped 0 bases, with 11 bases sitting between them. The CDR3 spans 14 residues. As DNA, the CDR3 is TGCGCCAGCAGCGATGATCCCAGCTCCTACGAGCAGTACTTC. Encoded protein: CASSDDPSSYEQYF.

The V call is TRBV7-3, the J call TRBJ1-5; D is perhaps TRBD1 (6 bases). Trimming removed 4 bases from V and 3 bases from J, with 13 bases in between. Germline assignment: CDR1 SGHTA and CDR2 FQGTGA. The CDR3 has 15 amino acids. The CDR3 bases are TGTGCCAGCAGCTCTCGACAGGCCCTCAATCAGCCCCAGCATTTT. The encoded protein is CASSSRQALNQPQHF.

The CDR3 nucleotides read TGTGCCAGCAGTTACTCGAGACAGGGTGGAACAGATACGCAGTATTTT. Translating gives CASSYSRQGGTDTQYF. The V and J genes are TRBV6-6 and TRBJ2-3, with 7 bases fitting TRBD1. The CDR3 extends over 16 amino acids. V lost 0 bases, J lost 3 bases, and 6 bases stayed unmatched. CDR1 and CDR2 (germline): MNHNY, SVGAGI (reference sequence).

This sequence joins TRBV5-6 and TRBJ1-2, with 7 bases that match TRBD1. CDR1 and CDR2 from the germline V gene are SGHDT and YYEEEE. Trimming took 0 bases from V and 4 from J; bases not matched to a gene: 6. The CDR3 covers 15 residues. The CDR3 sequence: CASSLEWDSLYGYTF. The CDR3 coding sequence is TGTGCCAGCAGCTTGGAATGGGACAGCCTCTATGGCTACACCTTC.

The J gene is TRBJ2-1, the V gene TRBV7-9, with D maybe TRBD2 (5 bases). This CDR3 has 15 residues. V lost 3 bases and J lost 7, with 16 bases in between. Germline CDR1 SEHNR, CDR2 FQNEAQ (reference sequence). The CDR3 nucleotides read TGTGCCAGCAGCTTCATGAGCGGTCACGGGAATGAGCAGTTCTTC. As protein: CASSFMSGHGNEQFF.

The chain combines TRBV2 with TRBJ2-5; D gene uncertain. Germline V CDR1 and CDR2: SNHLY, FYNNEI. The V end lost 6 bases, the J end lost 5 bases, and 7 bases lay between the germline ends. The CDR3 spans 11 residues. As DNA, the CDR3 is TGTGCCAGCAGGATAGATGAGACCCAGTACTTC. This encodes CASRIDETQYF.

V is TRBV28 and J is TRBJ1-2; D unclear. The CDR3 length is 13 residues. V was clipped by 0 bases and J by 10 bases, with 12 bases between them. Looked up from germline, CDR1 is MDHEN and CDR2 is SYDVKM. CDR3 residues: CASSLWGEIYYTF. DNA for the CDR3: TGTGCCAGCAGTTTATGGGGAGAGATTTACTACACCTTC.

The CDR3: CASSLVVGDYGYTF. As DNA, the CDR3 is TGTGCCAGCAGCTTGGTTGTAGGGGACTATGGCTACACCTTC. The chain carries TRBV5-4 and TRBJ1-2; TRBD1 is a possible D gene (5 bases). The CDR3 totals 14 residues. CDR1 and CDR2 from the germline V gene are SGHNT and YYREEE (reference sequence). Trimming removed 0 bases at V and 3 bases at J, with 9 bases between.

V gene TRBV5-1 combines with J gene TRBJ1-4, with D maybe TRBD1 (6 bases). Germline V CDR1 and CDR2: SGHRS, YFSETQ. There are 15 residues in the CDR3. Trimming removed 4 bases at V and 7 bases at J, with 17 bases between. The CDR3 reads CASSPNGQKVEKLFF. For the CDR3, the DNA is TGCGCCAGCAGCCCTAACGGACAGAAGGTTGAAAAACTGTTTTTT. Variable domain in full (rest from reference TRBV5-1 and TRBJ1-4): KAGVTQTPRYLIKTRGQQVTLSCSPISGHRSVSWYQQTPGQGLQFLFEYFSETQRNKGNFPGRFSGRQFSNSRSEMNVSTLELGDSALYLCASSPNGQKVEKLFFGSGTQLSVL.

V usage is TRBV5-1 and J usage is TRBJ2-5; D may be TRBD2 (5 bases). This CDR3 region has 14 residues. Per germline, CDR1 SGHRS and CDR2 YFSETQ. Trimming took 5 bases from V and 2 from J, leaving 13 bases between them. For the CDR3, the DNA is TGCGCCAGCAGACTGGGGTCGGGACAAGAGACCCAGTACTTC. Encoded protein: CASRLGSGQETQYF.

V gene TRBV11-3 combines with J gene TRBJ1-1, with D possibly TRBD1 on 5 matching bases. The CDR3 is 13 residues long. V lost 3 bases, J lost 4 bases, and 9 bases lay in between. The V gene's germline CDR1 is SGHNT and CDR2 YENEEA. This CDR3 is CASSLTVGTEAFF. CDR3 bases: TGTGCCAGCAGCTTGACAGTCGGCACTGAAGCTTTCTTT.

The rearrangement links TRBV28 to TRBJ2-7, with TRBD2 matching 11 bases. CDR3 size: 15 residues. J gave up 5 bases and V 4 bases, and 7 bases lay outside the gene matches. Germline V gene sequence: CDR1 MDHEN, CDR2 SYDVKM. For the CDR3, the DNA is TGTGCCAGCAGTTCCGTAACTAGCGGGGGTCACGAGCAGTACTTC. As protein: CASSSVTSGGHEQYF.

J is TRBJ1-1 and V is TRBV19, with a tentative D call TRBD1 (6 bases). The CDR3 totals 17 residues. CDR1 is LNHDA, CDR2 SQIVND, per germline (reference sequence). The ends were cut back, 3 bases at V and 0 bases at J, with 17 bases in the middle. This CDR3 reads CASSIRGGLVMNTEAFF. CDR3 DNA: TGTGCCAGTAGTATTCGGGGGGGCCTTGTCATGAACACTGAAGCTTTCTTT.

The rearrangement links TRBV5-1 to TRBJ2-5, with 7 nucleotides matching TRBD1. Germline V gene data show CDR1 as SGHRS and CDR2 as YFSETQ. V dropped 7 bases and J dropped 1; count of bases not matched to a gene: 10. The CDR3 length is 15 residues. The CDR3 DNA sequence: TGCGCCAGCGGATACAGGGGTACTGGCCAAGAGACCCAGTACTTC. Its translation: CASGYRGTGQETQYF.

In DNA form, the CDR3 reads TGTGCCAGCAGCTTGGAGCCCCCTGGGGCCAACGTCCTGACTTTC. Encoded protein: CASSLEPPGANVLTF. This chain uses TRBV5-4 with TRBJ2-6; no clear D. Germline V CDR1 and CDR2: SGHNT, YYREEE (reference sequence). Between the trimmed V and J ends, which lost 0 bases and 2 bases, there was a span of 6 bases. The CDR3 is made up of 15 amino acids.

This chain links TRBV4-1 with TRBJ2-5, with D tentatively TRBD2 (5 bases). The germline gives CDR1 MGHRA, CDR2 YSYEKL. There are 14 residues in the CDR3. Deletions cut 9 bases from V and 4 bases from J, with 18 bases between. The CDR3 sequence is CASSPVDSRETQYF. CDR3 DNA sequence: TGCGCCAGTTCCCCCGTGGACTCTCGAGAGACCCAGTACTTC.

The chain couples TRBV9 to TRBJ2-2; 9 bases are shared with TRBD1. Germline loops: CDR1 SGDLS, CDR2 YYNGEE. The length of the CDR3 is 15 residues. J gave up 8 bases and V 2 bases, and 7 bases lay outside the gene matches. CDR3 region: CASSVGDRVTGELFF. As DNA, the CDR3 is TGTGCCAGCAGCGTGGGGGACAGGGTTACTGGGGAGCTGTTTTTT.

The genes are TRBV5-1 and TRBJ2-2, with a weak D call TRBD1 (5 bases). Germline loops: CDR1 SGHRS, CDR2 YFSETQ. V was cut by 1 base and J by 3 bases, with 13 bases left in between. The length of the CDR3 is 16 residues. The CDR3 DNA is TGCGCCAGCAGCTTGCGGAGCCAGGGTGACACCGGGGAGCTGTTTTTT. Residues: CASSLRSQGDTGELFF.

Turning to this clone: The missing conserved phenylalanine or tryptophan at the end of this CDR3 makes a read error likely. The limits of the CDR3 on the DNA are not certain, so only TCRdb's listed CDR3 is given. This sequence joins TRBV7-8 and TRBJ1-1; no check of the table's D call, TRBD1, against the DNA was made. Per germline, CDR1 SGHVS and CDR2 FQNEAQ. The CDR3 has 9 residues if both end residues are counted. CDR3 protein: CASSLEGIE.